Here is one T cell receptor beta chain with its context. The antigen is not known. The sample is drawn from a study of persistence of HIV-infected CD4 T cells. Whole-study findings and limits: Within sorted populations, more oligoclonal TCRs accompanied more oligoclonal proviruses.

The immunoSEQ assay was version 4, run in survey mode. Measured with immunoSEQ multiplex PCR; TCRdb has only the in-frame clones, and not every one. The sample has about 40,000 clones, around three quarters seen once. The CDR3 is 16 amino acids. Between the trimmed V and J ends, which lost 2 bases and 8 bases, there was a span of 21 bases. Germline V gene sequence: CDR1 SEHNR, CDR2 FQNEAQ (reference sequence). An overlapping HIV-1 Gag peptide pool stimulated these cells at approximately 0.91 ug/peptide/mL. Sorted nonresponding memory CD4+ T cells were CD40L-negative, CD69-negative, CD45RO-high. Donors had CD4+ T cell counts above 400 cells/uL and were CMV-seropositive.

This TCR derives from an adult man with HIV who was CMV-seropositive. The rearrangement uses TRBV7-9 and TRBJ1-2, with D tentatively TRBD1 (5 bases). The source was CD4+ T cells sorted from PBMCs after approximately 20-hour stimulation, collected from a patient who received antiretroviral therapy. CDR3 nucleotides: TGTGCCAGCAGCTTATTAGGGGAACCCTTGCAGGGCGGCTACACCTTC. Its protein is CASSLLGEPLQGGYTF.